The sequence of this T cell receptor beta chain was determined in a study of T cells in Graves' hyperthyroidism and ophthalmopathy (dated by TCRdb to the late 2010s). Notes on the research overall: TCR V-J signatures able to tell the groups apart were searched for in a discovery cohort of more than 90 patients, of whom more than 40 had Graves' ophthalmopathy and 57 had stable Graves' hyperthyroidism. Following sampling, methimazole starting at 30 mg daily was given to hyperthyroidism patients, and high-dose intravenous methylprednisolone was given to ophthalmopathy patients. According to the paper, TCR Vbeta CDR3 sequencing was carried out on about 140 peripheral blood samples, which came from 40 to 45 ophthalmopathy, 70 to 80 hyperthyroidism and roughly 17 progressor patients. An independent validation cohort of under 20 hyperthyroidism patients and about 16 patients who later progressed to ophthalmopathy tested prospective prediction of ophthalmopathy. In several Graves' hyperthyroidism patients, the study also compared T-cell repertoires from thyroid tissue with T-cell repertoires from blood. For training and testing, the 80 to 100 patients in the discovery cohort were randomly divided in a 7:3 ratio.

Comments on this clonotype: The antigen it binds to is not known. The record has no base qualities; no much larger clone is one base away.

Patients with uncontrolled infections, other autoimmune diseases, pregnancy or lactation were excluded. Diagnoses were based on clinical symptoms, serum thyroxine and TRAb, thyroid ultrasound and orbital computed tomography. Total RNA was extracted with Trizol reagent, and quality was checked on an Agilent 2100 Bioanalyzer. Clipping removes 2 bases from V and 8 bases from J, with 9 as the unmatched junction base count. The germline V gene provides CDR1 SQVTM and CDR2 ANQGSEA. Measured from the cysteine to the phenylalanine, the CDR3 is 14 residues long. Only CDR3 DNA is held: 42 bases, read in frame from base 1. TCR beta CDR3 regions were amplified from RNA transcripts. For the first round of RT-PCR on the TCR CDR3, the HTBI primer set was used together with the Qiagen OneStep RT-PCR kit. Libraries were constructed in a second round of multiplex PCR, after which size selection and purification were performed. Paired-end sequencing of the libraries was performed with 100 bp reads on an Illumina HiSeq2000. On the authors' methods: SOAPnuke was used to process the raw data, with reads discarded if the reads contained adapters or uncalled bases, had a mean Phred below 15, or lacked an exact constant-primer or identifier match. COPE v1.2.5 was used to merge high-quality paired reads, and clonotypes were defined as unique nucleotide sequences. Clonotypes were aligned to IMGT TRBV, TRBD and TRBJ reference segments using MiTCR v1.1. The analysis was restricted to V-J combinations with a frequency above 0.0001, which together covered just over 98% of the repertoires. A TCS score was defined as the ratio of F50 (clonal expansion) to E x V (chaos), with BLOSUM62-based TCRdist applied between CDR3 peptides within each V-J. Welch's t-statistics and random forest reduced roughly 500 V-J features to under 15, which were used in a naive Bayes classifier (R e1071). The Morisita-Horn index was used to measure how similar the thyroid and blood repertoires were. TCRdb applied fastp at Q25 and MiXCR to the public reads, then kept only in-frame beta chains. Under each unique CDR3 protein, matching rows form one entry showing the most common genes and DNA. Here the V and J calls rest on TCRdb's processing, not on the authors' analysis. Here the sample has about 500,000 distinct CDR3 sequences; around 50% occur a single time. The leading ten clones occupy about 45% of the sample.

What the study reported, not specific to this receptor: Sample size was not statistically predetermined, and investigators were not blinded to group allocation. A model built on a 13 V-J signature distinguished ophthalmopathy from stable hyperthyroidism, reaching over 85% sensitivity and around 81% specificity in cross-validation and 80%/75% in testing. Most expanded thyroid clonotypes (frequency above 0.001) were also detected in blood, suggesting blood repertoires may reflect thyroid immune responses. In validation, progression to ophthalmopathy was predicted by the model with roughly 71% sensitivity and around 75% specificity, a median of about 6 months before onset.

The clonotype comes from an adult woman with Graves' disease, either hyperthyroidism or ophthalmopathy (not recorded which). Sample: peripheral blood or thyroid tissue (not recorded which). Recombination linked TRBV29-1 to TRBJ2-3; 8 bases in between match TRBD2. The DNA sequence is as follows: TGCAGCGTTGAATCAGCGGGAGTACGGGGTACGCAGTATTTT. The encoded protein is CSVESAGVRGTQYF.